These 2 T cell receptor beta chains were sequenced from one sample in a study of beta chain features in type 1 diabetes. Sequenced material consisted of expressed TCRB transcripts (all of the isolated RNA was reverse transcribed). TCRdb's table, derived via immunoSEQ multiplex PCR, lists solely in-frame clones and lacks some. The sample has 55,000 to 80,000 clones, roughly half seen once. Study-level results: Moderately but significantly shorter TCRB CDR3s were found in Type 1 diabetes patients in all four CD4+ subsets.

For these receptors, no antigen is known. The material sequenced was central memory CD4+ T cells from blood. The receptors come from a man aged 30 to 39 with type 1 diabetes.

This chain joins TRBV9 and TRBJ1-4; D may be TRBD1 (5 bases). V lost 0 bases and J lost 8, with 14 bases in between. The CDR3 is 15 amino acids. CDR1 and CDR2 from the germline V gene are SGDLS and YYNGEE. The CDR3 sequence: CASSVDPQGGEKLFF. The CDR3 DNA reads as TGTGCCAGCAGCGTAGACCCCCAGGGCGGCGAAAAACTGTTTTTT.

J is TRBJ1-3 and V is TRBV2, with D hard to call. The CDR3 is made up of 14 amino acids. V lost 4 bases and J lost 0, with 7 bases in between. In germline, CDR1 is SNHLY, CDR2 FYNNEI. CDR3 sequence reads: CASSGRDSGNTIYF. The CDR3 DNA reads TGTGCCAGCAGTGGGAGGGACTCTGGAAACACCATATATTTT.